Below, one T cell receptor beta chain is given with its context. Its antigen remains unidentified. This entry is derived from a study of shared clonotypes between healthy human individuals. Clones were sequenced by immunoSEQ multiplex PCR, and TCRdb holds only the in-frame ones, with some missing. This table has some 2,400,000 clones, about 94% appearing once. V was shortened by 0 bases and J by 10 bases, with 8 bases between the two germline ends. CDR3 length: 12 amino acids. Germline CDR1 and CDR2: SGHRS and YFSETQ. Findings of the study overall: Among a handful of donors, approximately 4.6% of naive CD4 clonotypes were found in common. Since donors were few, the genetic and exposure-history diversity represented was limited.

Material for sequencing was naive CD4+ T cells sorted from blood. Subset here: CD45RA+ positively selected. This TCR was recovered from a man aged 18 to 30 in good health. This chain links TRBV5-1 with TRBJ2-1; D uncertain. The CDR3 DNA sequence: TGCGCCAGCAGCTTGGACCACCGCGAGCAGTTCTTC. Protein: CASSLDHREQFF.